The source of this T cell receptor (beta chain) is a study of T-cell reconstitution after alpha-beta-depleted transplantation in children. Germline CDR1 is SGHTA and CDR2 is FQGTGA. V lost 5 bases and J lost 1; bases outside the gene matches: 13. The CDR3 totals 17 residues. This clonotype turned up a few times. The authors prepared the TCRbeta library with unique molecular identifiers. TCRdb used MiXCR to reprocess the PCR reads, holding one entry per CDR3 protein. In the table there are about 540,000 distinct CDR3 sequences, around 18% of which are singletons. The clonotype was recovered from a human donor who donated a stem cell graft to a child with acute lymphoblastic leukemia. The material was PBMCs from the stem cell graft donor, obtained from the stem cell graft. The chain recombines TRBV7-3 with TRBJ1-1, with 7 positions matching TRBD1. The CDR3, as DNA: TGTGCCAGCAGCCCTCGAAGACAGGGCTTGCGGAACACTGAAGCTTTCTTT. It is translated as CASSPRRQGLRNTEAFF.